This T cell receptor (beta chain) was found in a study of blood T cell repertoires in COVID-19. On the study more broadly: PBMCs, B-cell-depleted T cells, or T cells were the source of the cDNA or gDNA that made up the material.

Comments on this clone: The germline gene is not matched at one end of the junction; a read error may be the cause.

Clones were sequenced by immunoSEQ multiplex PCR, and TCRdb holds only the in-frame ones, with some missing. The table lists around 270,000 clones, 75% to 90% of them singletons. CDR3 size: 12 residues. The sequence derives from a man aged 25-45 years with acute or convalescent COVID-19. Sequencing was carried out using peripheral blood. V usage is TRBV12-3 or TRBV12-4 and J usage is TRBJ1-1, with a weak D call TRBD1 (5 bases). The CDR3 nucleotides read TGTGCCAGCAGATCCAGGGCGGGGTTGCGGATCTTT. This translates into CASRSRAGLRIF.